Listed below are T cell receptor beta chains from one sample, sequenced in a study of cytomegalovirus exposure and HLA in healthy donors. Sequenced by immunoSEQ multiplex PCR; TCRdb stores in-frame clones only, minus some. The repertoire holds 150,000 to 200,000 clones, with around 84% as singletons. The sequenced sample consisted of PBMCs. Receptors originate from a man younger than 35 in good health and CMV-seronegative. The CDR3 runs from the conserved cysteine through the conserved F or W. A D gene is named only where the DNA matches it firmly. Where a row states a size, it is once, few, many or the class of an expanded clone; other rows omit it.

d_gene: TRBD2
j_gene: TRBJ2-1
abundance: -
v_gene: TRBV7-9
CDR3nt: TGTGCCAGCAACGGGGGGGTAGCGCGAGGGAATGAGCAGTTCTTC
CDR3aa: CASNGGVARGNEQFF

d_gene: TRBD1
j_gene: TRBJ1-5
abundance: few
v_gene: TRBV7-8
CDR3nt: TGTGCCAGCAGCTCCGGGACAGGGTATCAGCCCCAGCATTTT
CDR3aa: CASSSGTGYQPQHF

d_gene: -
j_gene: TRBJ2-3
abundance: -
v_gene: TRBV5-1
CDR3nt: TGCGCCAGCAGCTTGGCGGGAAGCACAGATACGCAGTATTTT
CDR3aa: CASSLAGSTDTQYF

d_gene: TRBD1
j_gene: TRBJ1-2
abundance: -
v_gene: TRBV14
CDR3nt: TGTGCCAGCAGCCAACTAGGGACAGTCGGCCCCTATGGCTACACCTTC
CDR3aa: CASSQLGTVGPYGYTF

d_gene: -
j_gene: TRBJ1-1
abundance: once
v_gene: TRBV2
CDR3nt: TGTGCCAGCAGTGAGGACAGACGGGGAGCTTTCTTT
CDR3aa: CASSEDRRGAFF

d_gene: -
j_gene: TRBJ2-7
abundance: -
v_gene: TRBV14
CDR3nt: TGTGCCAGCAGCCCCCACGGAGGGGACGAGCAGTACTTC
CDR3aa: CASSPHGGDEQYF

d_gene: -
j_gene: TRBJ1-2
abundance: -
v_gene: TRBV4-1
CDR3nt: TGCGCCAGCAGCCCCCCAACGGGAGGGGCGTACTATGGCTACACCTTC
CDR3aa: CASSPPTGGAYYGYTF

d_gene: TRBD1
j_gene: TRBJ2-5
abundance: -
v_gene: TRBV25-1
CDR3nt: TGTGCCAGCTCTACAGGGGAACGGGGGACCCAGTACTTC
CDR3aa: CASSTGERGTQYF

d_gene: TRBD1
j_gene: TRBJ1-1
abundance: -
v_gene: TRBV9
CDR3nt: TGTGCCAGCAGCCCCAGGACAGGGGGCACTGAAGCTTTCTTT
CDR3aa: CASSPRTGGTEAFF

d_gene: -
j_gene: TRBJ2-7
abundance: once
v_gene: TRBV7-2
CDR3nt: TGTGCCAGCAGCTGGCAGTCCACTAGCTCTTACACCTACGAGCAGTACTTC
CDR3aa: CASSWQSTSSYTYEQYF

d_gene: -
j_gene: TRBJ1-3
abundance: once
v_gene: TRBV25-1
CDR3nt: TGTGCCAGCAGTGAAGGCAGCTCTGGAAACACCATATATTTT
CDR3aa: CASSEGSSGNTIYF

d_gene: TRBD2
j_gene: TRBJ2-7
abundance: few
v_gene: TRBV15
CDR3nt: TGTGCCACCAGCAGAGATACAGCGGGAGGCTACGAGCAGTACTTC
CDR3aa: CATSRDTAGGYEQYF

d_gene: -
j_gene: TRBJ1-2
abundance: once
v_gene: TRBV28
CDR3nt: TGTGCCAGCAGTTTGGGACATAACTATGGCTACACCTTC
CDR3aa: CASSLGHNYGYTF

d_gene: TRBD1
j_gene: TRBJ2-7
abundance: once
v_gene: TRBV18
CDR3nt: TGTGCCAACTCACCAGGACAGGGGATAATGTCCCCTTACGAGCAGTACTTC
CDR3aa: CANSPGQGIMSPYEQYF

d_gene: -
j_gene: TRBJ2-5
abundance: -
v_gene: TRBV5-4
CDR3nt: TGTGCCAGCAGCTTGGCTTTGAGGGAAGAGACCCAGTACTTC
CDR3aa: CASSLALREETQYF

d_gene: -
j_gene: TRBJ1-6
abundance: -
v_gene: TRBV6-6
CDR3nt: TGTGCCAGCCAAAAATTAGAGTTAATCGAGAATTCACCCCTCCACTTT
CDR3aa: CASQKLELIENSPLHF

d_gene: TRBD2
j_gene: TRBJ2-1
abundance: -
v_gene: TRBV7-9
CDR3nt: TGTGCCAGCAGCTTACGGGGGGTCACCCTGAATGAGCAGTTCTTC
CDR3aa: CASSLRGVTLNEQFF

d_gene: -
j_gene: TRBJ2-1
abundance: few
v_gene: TRBV7-9
CDR3nt: TGTGCCAGCAGCTTAGCTACCAGAACCTACAATGAGCAGTTCTTC
CDR3aa: CASSLATRTYNEQFF

d_gene: -
j_gene: TRBJ2-7
abundance: -
v_gene: TRBV5-1
CDR3nt: TGCGCCAGCAGCTTCAAAACGAGCTCCTACGAGCAGTACTTC
CDR3aa: CASSFKTSSYEQYF

d_gene: -
j_gene: TRBJ1-1
abundance: once
v_gene: TRBV9
CDR3nt: TGTGCCAGCAGTGCGGAGGCAGTTGGTGCTGAAGCTTTCTTT
CDR3aa: CASSAEAVGAEAFF

d_gene: TRBD2
j_gene: TRBJ2-2
abundance: -
v_gene: TRBV6-1
CDR3nt: TGTGCCAGCAGTGAATGGGCTAGCGGGTTGAACACCGGGGAGCTGTTTTTT
CDR3aa: CASSEWASGLNTGELFF

d_gene: TRBD1
j_gene: TRBJ1-1
abundance: -
v_gene: TRBV7-9
CDR3nt: TGTGCCAGCAGCTCCCTGGACAGGCCGAACACTGAAGCTTTCTTT
CDR3aa: CASSSLDRPNTEAFF

d_gene: TRBD1
j_gene: TRBJ1-5
abundance: few
v_gene: TRBV19
CDR3nt: TGTGCCAGTAGTATAGTAGGGCAGGGGGGTCAGCCCCAGCATTTT
CDR3aa: CASSIVGQGGQPQHF

d_gene: -
j_gene: TRBJ2-6
abundance: -
v_gene: TRBV5-1
CDR3nt: TGCGCCAGCAGCTTGGCTCCTGGGGCCAACGTCCTGACTTTC
CDR3aa: CASSLAPGANVLTF

d_gene: TRBD2
j_gene: TRBJ2-1
abundance: -
v_gene: TRBV5-4
CDR3nt: TGTGCCAGCAACCCGGGTGGTCCGGGAGGGGACAATGAGCAGTTCTTC
CDR3aa: CASNPGGPGGDNEQFF

d_gene: -
j_gene: TRBJ1-2
abundance: -
v_gene: TRBV28
CDR3nt: TGTGCCAGCAGGATACCCACGGGGAACCTTAACTATGGCTACACCTTC
CDR3aa: CASRIPTGNLNYGYTF

d_gene: -
j_gene: TRBJ1-5
abundance: -
v_gene: TRBV12-5
CDR3nt: TGTGCTAGTGGTTTTGGGGCAGCTAGCAATCAGCCCCAGCATTTT
CDR3aa: CASGFGAASNQPQHF

d_gene: -
j_gene: TRBJ2-7
abundance: -
v_gene: TRBV28
CDR3nt: TGTGCCAGCAGTCCCCGGTCCATATCCTACGAGCAGTACTTC
CDR3aa: CASSPRSISYEQYF

d_gene: -
j_gene: TRBJ1-1
abundance: -
v_gene: TRBV7-2
CDR3nt: TGTGCCAGCAGCTTTCAGGGGCTGAACACTGAAGCTTTCTTT
CDR3aa: CASSFQGLNTEAFF

d_gene: TRBD2
j_gene: TRBJ2-3
abundance: -
v_gene: TRBV4-3
CDR3nt: TGCGCCAGCAGCCAATTAGCGGGAATTGGCACAGATACGCAGTATTTT
CDR3aa: CASSQLAGIGTDTQYF

d_gene: -
j_gene: TRBJ2-3
abundance: -
v_gene: TRBV4-3
CDR3nt: TGCGCCAGCAGTTCTGAAGCGGGAGATACGCAGTATTTT
CDR3aa: CASSSEAGDTQYF

d_gene: -
j_gene: TRBJ2-5
abundance: -
v_gene: TRBV11-3
CDR3nt: TGTGCCAGCAGCACTCGGTGGGGGGTCGAGGAGACCCAGTACTTC
CDR3aa: CASSTRWGVEETQYF

d_gene: -
j_gene: TRBJ2-7
abundance: -
v_gene: TRBV15
CDR3nt: TGTGCCACCAGCAGAGGGGCAGAAGCCTCCTACGAGCAGTACTTC
CDR3aa: CATSRGAEASYEQYF

d_gene: -
j_gene: TRBJ2-7
abundance: -
v_gene: TRBV27
CDR3nt: TGTGCCAGCAGTTCCGGGACTGTTCGTGACGAGCAGTACTTC
CDR3aa: CASSSGTVRDEQYF

d_gene: -
j_gene: TRBJ2-7
abundance: -
v_gene: TRBV5-4
CDR3nt: TGTGCCAGCAGCTTGGATGGCAGTAATACCTACGAGCAGTACTTC
CDR3aa: CASSLDGSNTYEQYF

d_gene: -
j_gene: TRBJ2-5
abundance: -
v_gene: TRBV6-1
CDR3nt: TGTGCCGTGGCGGGCTCAGGTGGGGAGACCCAGTACTTC
CDR3aa: CAVAGSGGETQYF

d_gene: TRBD2
j_gene: TRBJ2-1
abundance: few
v_gene: TRBV7-9
CDR3nt: TGTGCCAGCAGCTACCGAACTAGCGGGAGGGCCAGTGAGCAGTTCTTC
CDR3aa: CASSYRTSGRASEQFF

d_gene: -
j_gene: TRBJ1-5
abundance: -
v_gene: TRBV28
CDR3nt: TGTGCCAGCAGTTTAATGACAGTTAGCAATCAGCCCCAGCATTTT
CDR3aa: CASSLMTVSNQPQHF

d_gene: TRBD1
j_gene: TRBJ2-2
abundance: once
v_gene: TRBV11-2
CDR3nt: TGTGCCAGCAGAGGGACAGGTCACACCGGGGAGCTGTTTTTT
CDR3aa: CASRGTGHTGELFF

d_gene: TRBD2
j_gene: TRBJ2-5
abundance: -
v_gene: TRBV6-5
CDR3nt: TGTGCCAGCAGTGGGGGACTAGCGGGGGTAGAGACCCAGTACTTC
CDR3aa: CASSGGLAGVETQYF

d_gene: -
j_gene: TRBJ1-6
abundance: once
v_gene: TRBV27
CDR3nt: TGTGCCAGCAGAAAAGACAGGAGCTCCTATAATTCACCCCTCCACTTT
CDR3aa: CASRKDRSSYNSPLHF

d_gene: TRBD2
j_gene: TRBJ2-1
abundance: -
v_gene: TRBV28
CDR3nt: TGTGCCAGCAGTTTGTCGGGGGGGGACAATGAGCAGTTCTTC
CDR3aa: CASSLSGGDNEQFF

d_gene: -
j_gene: TRBJ1-2
abundance: -
v_gene: TRBV15
CDR3nt: TGTGCCACCAGCAGAGATCCGGTACAGTTGGCCGGCTACACCTTC
CDR3aa: CATSRDPVQLAGYTF

d_gene: -
j_gene: TRBJ2-2
abundance: -
v_gene: TRBV6-5
CDR3nt: TGTGCCAGCAGTTACTCCGCGACGGGCGGGGAGCTGTTTTTT
CDR3aa: CASSYSATGGELFF

d_gene: TRBD2
j_gene: TRBJ2-1
abundance: -
v_gene: TRBV5-1
CDR3nt: TGCGCCAGCACCATAGCGGGCAGGAGCTCCTACAATGAGCAGTTCTTC
CDR3aa: CASTIAGRSSYNEQFF

d_gene: TRBD1
j_gene: TRBJ1-5
abundance: -
v_gene: TRBV6-8
CDR3nt: TGTGCCAGCAGTTACCCCGGGACAGGGGGGTTTCTGCCCCAGCATTTT
CDR3aa: CASSYPGTGGFLPQHF

d_gene: -
j_gene: TRBJ1-4
abundance: -
v_gene: TRBV28
CDR3nt: TGTGCCAGCAGTCCCCTCAGAGGGGAGGATGATGAAAAACTGTTTTTT
CDR3aa: CASSPLRGEDDEKLFF

d_gene: TRBD1
j_gene: TRBJ2-2
abundance: -
v_gene: TRBV7-2
CDR3nt: TGTGCCAGCAGCTGGAGGACAGGGGGCACCGGGGAGCTGTTTTTT
CDR3aa: CASSWRTGGTGELFF

d_gene: TRBD2
j_gene: TRBJ2-7
abundance: -
v_gene: TRBV5-4
CDR3nt: TGTGCCAGCAGCGCCAGTAGCGGGCGTACCTACGAGCAGTACTTC
CDR3aa: CASSASSGRTYEQYF

d_gene: TRBD2
j_gene: TRBJ2-7
abundance: -
v_gene: TRBV7-2
CDR3nt: TGTGCCAGCAGCTTTGGACTAGCGGTCGAGCAGTACTTC
CDR3aa: CASSFGLAVEQYF

d_gene: -
j_gene: TRBJ2-7
abundance: once
v_gene: TRBV6-5
CDR3nt: TGTGCCAGCAGCCGAAACAGGGACGAGCAGTACTTC
CDR3aa: CASSRNRDEQYF

d_gene: TRBD2
j_gene: TRBJ2-3
abundance: -
v_gene: TRBV9
CDR3nt: TGTGCCAGCAGCGTAGGACTAGCGCACAGCACAGATACGCAGTATTTT
CDR3aa: CASSVGLAHSTDTQYF

d_gene: TRBD2
j_gene: TRBJ2-5
abundance: -
v_gene: TRBV15
CDR3nt: TGTGCCACCAGCAGAGATCTATATCGGACTAGAGCACAAGAGACCCAGTACTTC
CDR3aa: CATSRDLYRTRAQETQYF